The 11 T cell receptor beta chains reported below all come from one sample, sequenced in a study of T cell responses to AZD1222 COVID-19 vaccine. Profiled with immunoSEQ multiplex PCR; TCRdb holds only in-frame clones, not every one. The sample contains 90,000 to 130,000 clones, about 88% of which appear only once. The specimen comprised peripheral blood, sampled on day 0 of AZD1222 vaccination. The receptors stem from an adult in good health.

The chain has TRBV6-1 and TRBJ2-4; D could derive from TRBD1 or TRBD2 (6 bases each). Per germline, CDR1 MNHNS and CDR2 SASEGT. The V and J ends lost 2 bases and 7 bases respectively, with 15 bases between them. CDR3 size: 15 residues. The CDR3 DNA reads as TGTGCCAGCAGTGAAACAGACAGGAGGGGGAACATTCAGTACTTC. It yields the protein CASSETDRRGNIQYF.

The genes are TRBV19 and TRBJ1-4, with D possibly being TRBD1 (6 bases). The germline CDR1 and CDR2 sequences are LNHDA and SQIVND (reference sequence). This CDR3 has 15 residues. V lost 7 bases and J lost 8, with 20 bases in between. CDR3 region: CASTRPEGGKEKLFF. Here the CDR3 DNA reads TGTGCCAGTACCCGGCCTGAAGGGGGTAAGGAAAAACTGTTTTTT. The whole variable domain, remainder taken from reference TRBV19 and TRBJ1-4, is DGGITQSPKYLFRKEGQNVTLSCEQNLNHDAMYWYRQDPGQGLRLIYYSQIVNDFQKGDIAEGYSVSREKKESFPLTVTSAQKNPTAFYLCASTRPEGGKEKLFFGSGTQLSVL.

The chain employs TRBV6-5 and TRBJ1-5, with 10 bases fitting TRBD1. Germline lookup yields CDR1 MNHEY and CDR2 SVGAGI. The CDR3 spans 13 residues. J gave up 5 bases and V 6 bases, and 1 base lay outside the gene matches. As DNA, the CDR3 is TGTGCCAGCAGCGGACAGGGGGATCAGCCCCAGCATTTT. Protein product: CASSGQGDQPQHF.

This chain uses TRBV11-2 with TRBJ2-7, with D possibly being TRBD1 (6 bases). V lost 3 bases and J lost 5, with 11 bases in between. Germline CDR1 and CDR2: SGHAT and FQNNGV. This CDR3 comprises 13 residues. The DNA for the CDR3 is TGTGCCAGCAGCTTGTTTACAGGGCACGAGCAGTACTTC. Its translation is CASSLFTGHEQYF.

The chain couples TRBV19 to TRBJ1-1; perhaps TRBD1 as D (5 bases). The V gene's germline CDR1 is LNHDA and CDR2 SQIVND (reference sequence). This CDR3 has 14 residues. Trimming cost V 4 bases and J 3 bases, with 12 bases left between them. For the CDR3, the DNA is TGTGCCAGTAGTAATGCAGGGAGATACACTGAAGCTTTCTTT. Its translation: CASSNAGRYTEAFF.

This clone was seen only a few times. This chain joins TRBV27 and TRBJ2-2; D not certain. V lost 6 bases, J lost 1 base, and 3 bases lay in between. The CDR3 runs to 12 residues. Germline V gene data show CDR1 as MNHEY and CDR2 as SMNVEV (reference sequence). Written as DNA, the CDR3 is TGTGCCAGCAGCAGGAACACCGGGGAGCTGTTTTTT. Its protein is CASSRNTGELFF.

The V call is TRBV5-6, the J call TRBJ1-1; D is perhaps TRBD1 (6 bases). V was trimmed by 6 bases and J by 10 bases, leaving 16 bases between them. The CDR3 is 12 amino acids. Germline V gene lookup returns CDR1 SGHDT and CDR2 YYEEEE. CDR3 coding DNA: TGTGCCAGCACTCACCAGGGGATAGGAGCTTTCTTT. The encoded protein is CASTHQGIGAFF.

The V call is TRBV11-2, the J call TRBJ1-6; 9 bases map to TRBD1. The ends lost 2 bases at V and 6 bases at J; junction bases unmatched: 5. This CDR3 spans 16 amino acids. Germline V lookup: CDR1 SGHAT, CDR2 FQNNGV. Here the CDR3 reads CASSLWTGVANSPLHF. In DNA, the CDR3 is TGTGCCAGCAGCTTATGGACAGGGGTTGCTAATTCACCCCTCCACTTT. The variable domain in full, with the rest retrieved from reference TRBV11-2 and TRBJ1-6, is EAGVAQSPRYKIIEKRQSVAFWCNPISGHATLYWYQQILGQGPKLLIQFQNNGVVDDSQLPKDRFSAERLKGVDSTLKIQPAKLEDSAVYLCASSLWTGVANSPLHFGNGTRLTVT.

The chain links TRBV6-5 to TRBJ1-2, with 7 bases matching TRBD1. V trimming: 6 bases; J trimming: 2 bases; junction bases outside the gene matches: 6. This CDR3 comprises 14 residues. Germline lookup yields CDR1 MNHEY and CDR2 SVGAGI. The CDR3 DNA is TGTGCCAGCAGAGGACAGGAGGGGAACTATGGCTACACCTTC. This encodes CASRGQEGNYGYTF.

This clone was counted a single time. This chain joins TRBV3-1 (or the pseudogene TRBV3-2) and TRBJ2-1; 8 bases fit TRBD2. This CDR3 region has 15 residues. Germline-derived CDR1 and CDR2 are LGHDT and YNNKEL (reference sequence). V dropped 4 bases and J dropped 3; count of bases not matched to a gene: 5. The CDR3 loop reads CASSPPTSGYNEQFF. In nucleotides, the CDR3 is TGTGCCAGCAGCCCCCCTACTAGCGGCTACAATGAGCAGTTCTTC.

Concerning this clone: The junction shows a germline mismatch at one end, possibly a read error. The chain couples TRBV27 to TRBJ2-7; D is undetermined. CDR3 length: 11 amino acids. The germline CDR1 and CDR2 sequences are MNHEY and SMNVEV (reference sequence). In nucleotides, the CDR3 is TGTGCCAGCAGCACGGGCTCCCACCTTGTCTTC. It encodes CASSTGSHLVF.